The rows below give T cell receptor beta chains drawn from one sample of a study of blood T cell repertoires in COVID-19. Clones were read by immunoSEQ multiplex PCR, and TCRdb kept only the in-frame ones, dropping some. The table shows fewer than 300,000 clones, with about 89% occurring only once. Specimen: peripheral blood. These receptor sequences come from a woman between 25 and 40 years old with COVID-19, enrolled during active disease. The CDR3 runs from the conserved cysteine through the conserved F or W. A D gene is named only where the DNA matches it firmly. A clone size is listed for some rows: how often the clone was seen (once, few, many), or a class if it is expanded.

>TRBJ1-1|.|TRBV4-1|TRBD1
TGCGCCAGCAGCCAGAGGACAGGGAGGAACACTGAAGCTTTCTTT
CASSQRTGRNTEAFF
>TRBJ2-7|.|TRBV12-3/TRBV12-4|.
TGTGCCAGCAGTTTCCTGAGGAACCACGAGCAGTACTTC
CASSFLRNHEQYF
>TRBJ2-5|.|TRBV3-1/TRBV3-2|TRBD1
TGTGCCAGCAGCCAAGGGGACAGGGGGCAAGAGACCCAGTACTTC
CASSQGDRGQETQYF
>TRBJ2-4|.|TRBV14|TRBD1
TGTGCCAGCAGCCAAGATCAGGGGGCGTGGAACATTCAGTACTTC
CASSQDQGAWNIQYF
>TRBJ2-3|.|TRBV5-6|TRBD2
TGTGCCGTGTCTAGCGGCGGCACAGATACGCAGTATTTT
CAVSSGGTDTQYF
>TRBJ2-1|.|TRBV3-1/TRBV3-2|.
TGTGCCAGCAGCCAAGATACGGTTTACAATGAGCAGTTCTTC
CASSQDTVYNEQFF
>TRBJ2-7|.|TRBV19|.
TGTGCCAGTAGTATAGTCGGGGAAAGCGGCGAGCAGTACTTC
CASSIVGESGEQYF
>TRBJ1-2|.|TRBV29-1|.
TGCAGCGTTGAAGCGGGGGGAAATGGCTACACCTTC
CSVEAGGNGYTF
>TRBJ2-7|.|TRBV21-1|.
TGTGCCAGCAGCAAACCGGAGACCTCCTACGAGCAGTACTTC
CASSKPETSYEQYF
>TRBJ2-1|.|TRBV3-1/TRBV3-2|TRBD2
TGTGCCAGCAGCCAAGATAGGCTAGCGGATTACAATGAGCAGTTCTTC
CASSQDRLADYNEQFF
>TRBJ2-7|.|TRBV7-2|TRBD2
TGTGCCAGCAGCTCGACTAGCGGGCAGCGCCCCTCCTACGAGCAGTACTTC
CASSSTSGQRPSYEQYF
>TRBJ1-4|.|TRBV19|TRBD1
TGTGCCACCAGCCCCGAACCGGGACAGGGCGAAAAACTGTTTTTT
CATSPEPGQGEKLFF
>TRBJ2-3|.|TRBV2|TRBD1
TGTGCCAGCAGCGACCTGACCGGGACAGGCACAGATACGCAGTATTTT
CASSDLTGTGTDTQYF
>TRBJ1-2|.|TRBV9|TRBD1
TGTGCCAGCAGCCCGAACCTGGGACAGTCCAACTATGGCTACACCTTC
CASSPNLGQSNYGYTF
>TRBJ2-7|.|TRBV5-4|.
TGTGCCAGCAGCCCTCGACTAGAGCAGGGCGAGCAGTACTTC
CASSPRLEQGEQYF
>TRBJ1-5|.|TRBV30|TRBD1
TGTGCCTGGAGTAGGACAGGCATAAATCAGCCCCAGCATTTT
CAWSRTGINQPQHF
>TRBJ2-7|.|TRBV16|TRBD1
TGTGCCAGCACCTGGGACAGGGCCTACGAGCAGTACTTC
CASTWDRAYEQYF
>TRBJ1-4|.|TRBV28|TRBD1
TGTGCCAGCAGTTTGACAGGGATTCAGGAAAAACTGTTTTTT
CASSLTGIQEKLFF
>TRBJ1-3|.|TRBV5-1|.
TGCGCCAGCAGCTTGGCCGGCGGATCTGGAAACACCATATATTTT
CASSLAGGSGNTIYF
>TRBJ1-2|.|TRBV28|.
TGTGCCAGCAGTTTAGATAGAAACTATGGCTACACCTTC
CASSLDRNYGYTF
>TRBJ1-4|.|TRBV18|TRBD1
TGTGCCAGCTCACTTGGGACAGGGGATGGCGAAAAACTGTTTTTT
CASSLGTGDGEKLFF
>TRBJ1-1|.|TRBV5-5|TRBD1
TGTGCCAGCAGCTTCAGGGGGGCTTTCTTT
CASSFRGAFF
>TRBJ1-2|.|TRBV29-1|TRBD1
TGCAGCGTTGAGGGGCAGGGGGGTTATGGCTACACCTTC
CSVEGQGGYGYTF
>TRBJ2-7|once|TRBV24-1|.
TGTGCCACCTCGGGGGAAGACTTCTACGAGCAGTACTTC
CATSGEDFYEQYF
>TRBJ2-1|.|TRBV28|.
TGTGCCAGCACTAGTCGCTTCCCGTCAAACAATGAGCAGTTCTTC
CASTSRFPSNNEQFF
>TRBJ2-7|.|TRBV24-1|TRBD2
TGTGCCACCAGTGACACTAGCGGGAGGGCCCACGAGCAGTACTTC
CATSDTSGRAHEQYF
>TRBJ1-6|.|TRBV19|TRBD1
TGTGCCAGTAGGACCGGGACAGGGTCGACACCCCTCCACTTT
CASRTGTGSTPLHF
>TRBJ1-2|.|TRBV28|.
TGTGCCAGCAGTAACAACAGGGTATATGGCTACACCTTC
CASSNNRVYGYTF
>TRBJ1-2|.|TRBV24-1|TRBD1
TGTGCCACCAGTGATGGGGGACAGGGAGAAGGCTACACCTTC
CATSDGGQGEGYTF
>TRBJ1-5|.|TRBV19|.
TGTGCCAGTAGTATTGGAGGGGAGGGCAATCAGCCCCAGCATTTT
CASSIGGEGNQPQHF
>TRBJ1-5|.|TRBV30|TRBD1
TGTGCCTGGGGGACAGGGGGCTACCAGCCCCAGCATTTT
CAWGTGGYQPQHF
>TRBJ2-5|.|TRBV3-1/TRBV3-2|.
TGTGCCAGCAGCCCGACAGACCCAGCAGAGACCCAGTACTTC
CASSPTDPAETQYF
>TRBJ1-5|.|TRBV5-6|.
TGTGCCAGCAGCGGGATGGCACAGGGCAATCAGCCCCAGCATTTT
CASSGMAQGNQPQHF
>TRBJ2-7|.|TRBV10-3|TRBD2
TGTGCCATCAGTCCAGGGACTAGCGGGGTCTACGAGCAGTACTTC
CAISPGTSGVYEQYF
>TRBJ2-1|.|TRBV6-2/TRBV6-3|TRBD2
TGTGCCAGCAGTTACCCCTATGGACTAGCGGGAGAAGTAAGCTACAATGAGCAGTTCTTC
CASSYPYGLAGEVSYNEQFF
>TRBJ1-2|.|TRBV27|TRBD1
TGTGCCAGCAGTTTAGCGCCAGGGACAGGGTATGGCTACACCTTC
CASSLAPGTGYGYTF
>TRBJ1-2|.|TRBV5-1|.
TGCGCCAGCAGCTTGGGCCCCCCAACAGGGCTCTATGGCTACACCTTC
CASSLGPPTGLYGYTF
>TRBJ1-6|.|TRBV13|TRBD1
TGTGCCAGCAGCTTCGGGACAGGGGAACATCTGAATTCACCCCTCCACTTT
CASSFGTGEHLNSPLHF
>TRBJ2-1|.|TRBV6-1|.
TGTGCCAGCAGTGAAGCGGGGAGCTCCTACAATGAGCAGTTCTTC
CASSEAGSSYNEQFF
>TRBJ2-3|.|TRBV7-6|TRBD2
TGTGCCAGCAGCTTGGGACTAGCGGGGATCACAGATACGCAGTATTTT
CASSLGLAGITDTQYF
>TRBJ2-7|.|TRBV11-2|TRBD1
TGTGCCAGCAGCTTAGGCCTAGGACAGGGAAAATACGAGCAGTACTTC
CASSLGLGQGKYEQYF
>TRBJ2-1|.|TRBV5-4|.
TGTGCCAGCAGCTTGGGCGGGGGCATCGATGAGCAGTTCTTC
CASSLGGGIDEQFF
>TRBJ2-2|.|TRBV29-1|.
TGCAGCGTTGACAGGCGGAACACCGGGGAGCTGTTTTTT
CSVDRRNTGELFF
>TRBJ2-5|.|TRBV4-1|TRBD2
TGCGCCAGCAGCCAAGTTGTGACTAGCGATGTCAAGGAGACCCAGTACTTC
CASSQVVTSDVKETQYF
>TRBJ1-2|.|TRBV29-1|.
TGCAGCGTTCGGACATCCGGAGGGGGCTACACCTTC
CSVRTSGGGYTF
>TRBJ2-7|.|TRBV27|TRBD1
TGTGCCAGCAGTACAGCCGGGACAGGGTACTACGAGCAGTACTTC
CASSTAGTGYYEQYF
>TRBJ1-6|.|TRBV30|.
TGTGCCTGGAGGATGGACAGTAATTCACCCCTCCACTTT
CAWRMDSNSPLHF